The 17 T cell receptor beta chains in this list originate from one sample, sequenced in a study of blood T cell repertoires in COVID-19. The protocol was immunoSEQ multiplex PCR, while the TCRdb copy is restricted to in-frame clones and leaves out a portion. The sample includes around 100,000 clones, roughly nine tenths of them seen just once. The sequenced sample was peripheral blood. The receptors derive from a man in his fifties or sixties with acute or convalescent COVID-19.

The rearrangement uses TRBV5-4 and TRBJ2-2, with a possible D match to TRBD1 (6 bases). Germline V gene data show CDR1 as SGHNT and CDR2 as YYREEE (reference sequence). Trimming removed 4 bases at V and 1 base at J, with 8 bases between. The CDR3 extends over 14 amino acids. The chain's CDR3 is CASSQDRNTGELFF. The CDR3 DNA follows: TGTGCCAGCAGCCAGGACAGGAACACCGGGGAGCTGTTTTTT.

The genes are TRBV6-2 or TRBV6-3 and TRBJ1-4; D is ambiguous. Germline CDR1 reads MNHEY; CDR2 reads SVGEGT. CDR3 size: 19 residues. V dropped 0 bases and J dropped 2 bases, with 19 bases sitting between them. Here the CDR3 DNA reads TGTGCCAGCAGTTACTCGAAAGGGTACCCTTTAGCGACTAATGAAAAACTGTTTTTT. Amino acids: CASSYSKGYPLATNEKLFF.

This chain connects TRBV27 to TRBJ2-3, with D possibly being TRBD2 (5 bases). The V end lost 7 bases, the J end lost 4 bases, and 18 bases lay between the germline ends. The CDR3 loop spans 15 amino acids. The V gene's germline CDR1 is MNHEY and CDR2 SMNVEV (reference sequence). This CDR3 is CASKSVRGSADTQYF. CDR3 nucleotide sequence: TGTGCCAGCAAATCAGTACGGGGAAGCGCAGATACGCAGTATTTT.

This sequence joins TRBV10-1 and TRBJ2-1; perhaps TRBD2 as D (6 bases). The germline gives CDR1 WNHNN, CDR2 SYGVQD (reference sequence). V was cut by 7 bases and J by 10 bases, with 17 bases left in between. The CDR3 totals 13 residues. The CDR3 DNA is TGCGCCAGCAAAAATACTGGGGACTGGGAGCAGTTCTTC. It is translated as CASKNTGDWEQFF.

The table lists this clone with a count of one. The J gene is TRBJ2-3, the V gene TRBV4-1; a weak D match, TRBD2 (5 bases). The length of the CDR3 is 14 residues. Germline values: CDR1 MGHRA, CDR2 YSYEKL. Trimming removed 0 bases at V and 6 bases at J, with 10 bases between. The CDR3 region has the DNA TGCGCCAGCAGCCAAGATGAATCGGGGGATACGCAGTATTTT. Translating gives CASSQDESGDTQYF.

The rearrangement joins TRBV5-1 to TRBJ2-3, with D unresolved. Germline V gene sequence: CDR1 SGHRS, CDR2 YFSETQ. This CDR3 has 13 amino acids. The V and J ends lost 0 bases and 4 bases respectively, with 6 bases between them. CDR3: CASSLELADTQYF. DNA for the CDR3: TGCGCCAGCAGCTTGGAACTTGCAGATACGCAGTATTTT.

The V gene is TRBV19, the J gene TRBJ1-4; 8 bases line up with TRBD1. The CDR3 sequence is 13 residues long. Looked up from germline, CDR1 is LNHDA and CDR2 is SQIVND (reference sequence). V was clipped by 6 bases and J by 7 bases; unmatched bases: 4. CDR3 loop: CASRDRGSEKLFF. Written as DNA, the CDR3 is TGTGCCAGTAGAGACAGGGGTAGTGAAAAACTGTTTTTT. Looking up the rest from reference TRBV19 and TRBJ1-4 gives the full variable domain: DGGITQSPKYLFRKEGQNVTLSCEQNLNHDAMYWYRQDPGQGLRLIYYSQIVNDFQKGDIAEGYSVSREKKESFPLTVTSAQKNPTAFYLCASRDRGSEKLFFGSGTQLSVL.

The table lists this clone with a count of one. The chain carries TRBV3-1 (or the pseudogene TRBV3-2) and TRBJ2-3; 9 nucleotides match TRBD2. The J segment lost 5 bases and the V segment lost 1 base, leaving 10 bases of the junction unmatched. Germline lookup yields CDR1 LGHDT and CDR2 YNNKEL (reference sequence). This CDR3 spans 17 amino acids. The CDR3 region has the DNA TGTGCCAGCAGCCAAGGTATCCCGGGAGCGGGGGGAGATACGCAGTATTTT. Its translation: CASSQGIPGAGGDTQYF.

The V and J genes are TRBV9 and TRBJ2-3; 14 bases agree with TRBD2. From germline, CDR1 is SGDLS and CDR2 YYNGEE. The CDR3 runs to 17 residues. V dropped 2 bases and J dropped 6; count of bases not matched to a gene: 8. DNA for the CDR3: TGTGCCAGCAGCGTTTCAAGACTAGCGGGAGGGCCGGATACGCAGTATTTT. Translating gives CASSVSRLAGGPDTQYF.

The chain carries TRBV5-1 and TRBJ1-1, with D maybe TRBD1 (6 bases). The CDR3 contains 15 residues. Germline V CDR1 and CDR2: SGHRS, YFSETQ. V dropped 0 bases and J dropped 5 bases, with 14 bases sitting between them. Here the CDR3 reads CASSLGFAGVTEAFF. CDR3 DNA: TGCGCCAGCAGCTTGGGGTTTGCAGGGGTTACTGAAGCTTTCTTT.

This clone came up a few times. The chain uses TRBV27 and TRBJ2-7; D may be TRBD1 (6 bases). V lost 5 bases and J 4 bases, leaving 12 bases between the germline ends. CDR3 size: 13 residues. The germline CDR1 and CDR2 sequences are MNHEY and SMNVEV (reference sequence). The CDR3 nucleotides read TGTGCCAGCAGTCTACTCAGGGGTTACGAGCAGTACTTC. This codes for CASSLLRGYEQYF.

The J gene is TRBJ1-2, the V gene TRBV30; D gene unclear. The CDR3 covers 12 residues. Per the germline V gene, CDR1 is GTSNPN and CDR2 is SVGIG (reference sequence). Trimming removed 8 bases at V and 7 bases at J, with 17 bases between. CDR3 amino acids: CAHPIGGVGYTF. In DNA, the CDR3 is TGTGCCCACCCCATCGGAGGAGTTGGCTACACCTTC.

The gene calls are TRBV28 and TRBJ2-2; D is unclear. Per germline, CDR1 MDHEN and CDR2 SYDVKM. The CDR3 length is 16 residues. Trimming left V 2 bases short and J 0 bases short, with 10 bases between. The CDR3 region is CASSLLSTANTGELFF. In DNA form, the CDR3 reads TGTGCCAGCAGTTTACTCTCGACTGCGAACACCGGGGAGCTGTTTTTT.

The V call is TRBV28, the J call TRBJ1-5; possibly TRBD1 for D (5 bases). The germline V gene has CDR1 MDHEN and CDR2 SYDVKM. The CDR3 runs 13 residues. V lost 8 bases, J lost 3 bases, and 11 bases lay in between. The CDR3 DNA reads TGTGCCAGCTGGGGCAGGTACAATCAGCCCCAGCATTTT. Translation gives CASWGRYNQPQHF. The whole variable domain, filled in from reference TRBV28 and TRBJ1-5, reads DVKVTQSSRYLVKRTGEKVFLECVQDMDHENMFWYRQDPGLGLRLIYFSYDVKMKEKGDIPEGYSVSREKKERFSLILESASTNQTSMYLCASWGRYNQPQHFGDGTRLSIL.

The gene calls are TRBV9 and TRBJ2-1; 7 bases are shared with TRBD2. The length of the CDR3 is 14 residues. V lost 4 bases to trimming and J lost 5 bases; unmatched junction nucleotides: 6. From germline, CDR1 is SGDLS and CDR2 YYNGEE. The CDR3 here is CASSYGAGDNEQFF. The CDR3 DNA sequence: TGTGCCAGCAGCTACGGGGCGGGGGACAATGAGCAGTTCTTC.

CDR3 nucleotide sequence: TGTGCCAGCAGCCAGGCCAGCGGGAGGGGTACCGGGGAGCTGTTTTTT. Translating it yields CASSQASGRGTGELFF. The chain has TRBV3-1 (or the pseudogene TRBV3-2) and TRBJ2-2; 10 nucleotides match TRBD2. This CDR3 has 16 residues. V lost 3 bases, J lost 5 bases, and 6 bases stayed unmatched. Germline V lookup: CDR1 LGHDT, CDR2 YNNKEL (reference sequence).

This clone appeared a single time. The chain links TRBV10-3 to TRBJ1-1; weak D call: TRBD1 (5 bases). Per germline, CDR1 ENHRY and CDR2 SYGVKD. V gave up 0 bases and J gave up 2 bases, with 7 bases separating them. The CDR3 runs to 14 residues. CDR3 residues: CAISESTANTEAFF. The CDR3 DNA reads as TGTGCCATCAGTGAGTCGACAGCAAACACTGAAGCTTTCTTT.